This is a list of T cell receptor beta chains from one sample in a study of chemoradiotherapy in HPV16-positive cancers. The method was immunoSEQ multiplex PCR; TCRdb's version includes in-frame clones alone and lacks a portion of them. This table has 6,000 or so clones, approximately 79% appearing once. Specimen: tumor tissue, collected from a patient who underwent chemoradiotherapy. These receptors all stem from a human donor with HPV-associated anogenital cancer. The conserved cysteine and the conserved F or W are not part of the CDR3 here. Each record gives: D gene, V gene, J gene, CDR3 protein. A D gene is named only where the DNA matches it firmly.

d_call: -; v_call: TRBV11-3; j_call: TRBJ2-7; cdr3_aa: ASSFREGYEQY
d_call: -; v_call: TRBV15; j_call: TRBJ1-2; cdr3_aa: ATGLRGRYGYT
d_call: TRBD1; v_call: TRBV5-1; j_call: TRBJ1-3; cdr3_aa: ASSGQGTGNTIY
d_call: TRBD1; v_call: TRBV5-6; j_call: TRBJ2-7; cdr3_aa: ASSPIPGQTSYEQY
d_call: -; v_call: TRBV18; j_call: TRBJ1-1; cdr3_aa: ASSPRGRGAEAF
d_call: TRBD1; v_call: TRBV29-1; j_call: TRBJ1-1; cdr3_aa: SVAGQGNTEAF
d_call: TRBD1; v_call: TRBV6-5; j_call: TRBJ2-7; cdr3_aa: ASSYGQGPEQY
d_call: -; v_call: TRBV6-1; j_call: TRBJ1-1; cdr3_aa: ASSLSRGDTEAF
d_call: -; v_call: TRBV7-2; j_call: TRBJ1-5; cdr3_aa: ASSVYRADQPQH
d_call: -; v_call: TRBV7-2; j_call: TRBJ2-5; cdr3_aa: ASSPGSWETQY
d_call: -; v_call: TRBV5-1; j_call: TRBJ1-1; cdr3_aa: ASSPSSDGTEAF
d_call: TRBD2; v_call: TRBV5-1; j_call: -; cdr3_aa: ASSFGGGADDEQY
d_call: -; v_call: TRBV11-2; j_call: TRBJ1-2; cdr3_aa: ASSWDYVGDGYT
d_call: -; v_call: TRBV7-6; j_call: TRBJ2-7; cdr3_aa: ASSPPSGTEQY
d_call: -; v_call: TRBV5-5; j_call: TRBJ2-5; cdr3_aa: ASSAGQFLQETQY
d_call: TRBD1; v_call: TRBV5-1; j_call: TRBJ1-2; cdr3_aa: ASSEPGQDYGYT
d_call: -; v_call: TRBV5-6; j_call: TRBJ2-1; cdr3_aa: ASSLSYLETYNEQF
d_call: TRBD1; v_call: TRBV2; j_call: TRBJ1-2; cdr3_aa: ASSGTGTSGYT
d_call: -; v_call: TRBV27; j_call: TRBJ2-3; cdr3_aa: ASSGGKGFSSTDTQY
d_call: -; v_call: TRBV6-5; j_call: TRBJ2-2; cdr3_aa: ASCPGRNTGELF
d_call: TRBD1; v_call: TRBV13; j_call: TRBJ2-6; cdr3_aa: ASSTGTGVSGANVLT
d_call: -; v_call: TRBV18; j_call: TRBJ2-3; cdr3_aa: ASSPRRADTQY
d_call: -; v_call: TRBV18; j_call: TRBJ2-3; cdr3_aa: ASSPPTSLDETDTQY
d_call: TRBD1; v_call: TRBV5-1; j_call: TRBJ1-1; cdr3_aa: ASSMGQGNTEAF
d_call: -; v_call: TRBV11-2; j_call: TRBJ1-1; cdr3_aa: ASSLDLTEAF
d_call: -; v_call: TRBV25-1; j_call: TRBJ2-7; cdr3_aa: ASSEGGAEHYEQY
d_call: -; v_call: TRBV7-2; j_call: TRBJ1-2; cdr3_aa: ASSSLTDGYT
d_call: -; v_call: TRBV7-2; j_call: TRBJ1-4; cdr3_aa: ASSAGHTGMTNEKLF
d_call: -; v_call: TRBV13; j_call: TRBJ1-1; cdr3_aa: ASSLDRNTEAF
d_call: -; v_call: TRBV5-5; j_call: TRBJ1-1; cdr3_aa: ASSLWDTLNTEAF
d_call: -; v_call: TRBV18; j_call: TRBJ1-2; cdr3_aa: ASSPSEKGSYGYT
d_call: -; v_call: TRBV5-6; j_call: TRBJ2-5; cdr3_aa: ASSLYGEGRETQY
d_call: -; v_call: TRBV7-9; j_call: TRBJ2-6; cdr3_aa: ASSLVSGANVLT
d_call: -; v_call: TRBV5-5; j_call: TRBJ2-3; cdr3_aa: ASSWGDPPGTDTQY
d_call: -; v_call: TRBV30; j_call: TRBJ1-1; cdr3_aa: AWRQTNTEAF
d_call: -; v_call: TRBV7-9; j_call: TRBJ1-5; cdr3_aa: ASSPLRGSDQPQH
d_call: TRBD1; v_call: TRBV4-3; j_call: TRBJ2-6; cdr3_aa: ASSQAGTASGANVLT
d_call: -; v_call: TRBV27; j_call: TRBJ1-5; cdr3_aa: ASRALGAGLGNQPQH
d_call: -; v_call: TRBV9; j_call: TRBJ1-2; cdr3_aa: ASSVGSGGGET
d_call: -; v_call: TRBV18; j_call: TRBJ1-1; cdr3_aa: ASSSGTHEQAEAF
d_call: -; v_call: TRBV5-1; j_call: TRBJ2-2; cdr3_aa: ASSPNPNQGNPAGELF
d_call: -; v_call: TRBV27; j_call: TRBJ1-6; cdr3_aa: ASSPRGPGVDNSPLH
d_call: -; v_call: TRBV7-8; j_call: TRBJ2-3; cdr3_aa: ASSRHLDTQY
d_call: TRBD1; v_call: TRBV9; j_call: TRBJ2-2; cdr3_aa: ASSPRDRGRSGELF
d_call: -; v_call: TRBV9; j_call: TRBJ1-6; cdr3_aa: ASSESGIVNSPLH
d_call: -; v_call: TRBV30; j_call: TRBJ1-1; cdr3_aa: AWSVLGMAEAF
d_call: -; v_call: TRBV19; j_call: TRBJ2-3; cdr3_aa: ASSESRSTDTQY
d_call: -; v_call: TRBV4-3; j_call: TRBJ1-4; cdr3_aa: ASSQDLGGAGEKLF
d_call: -; v_call: TRBV5-4; j_call: TRBJ2-5; cdr3_aa: ASSLAAGFSSGETQY
d_call: TRBD1; v_call: TRBV5-1; j_call: TRBJ1-4; cdr3_aa: ASSLRQGDFEKLF
d_call: -; v_call: TRBV20-1; j_call: TRBJ2-5; cdr3_aa: SAHQGETQY
d_call: -; v_call: TRBV18; j_call: TRBJ2-3; cdr3_aa: ASSPRVPAGADTQY
d_call: -; v_call: TRBV19; j_call: TRBJ2-2; cdr3_aa: ASSPRDNSNTGELF
d_call: -; v_call: TRBV11-2; j_call: TRBJ1-3; cdr3_aa: ASRRGAGNTIY
d_call: TRBD2; v_call: TRBV2; j_call: TRBJ2-7; cdr3_aa: ASRAPSGGASEQY
d_call: TRBD1; v_call: TRBV5-4; j_call: TRBJ1-2; cdr3_aa: ASGGQGSYGYT
d_call: TRBD1; v_call: TRBV6-5; j_call: TRBJ1-2; cdr3_aa: ASSQIGNRGNT